The 5 T cell receptor beta chains in this list originate from one sample, sequenced in a study of blood T cell repertoires in COVID-19. Data came from immunoSEQ multiplex PCR; TCRdb stores just in-frame clones and leaves some out. The sample has more than 95,000 clones; about 83% are singletons. The sample consisted of peripheral blood. Receptors were obtained from a man between 60 and 75 years old with acute or convalescent COVID-19.

This chain links TRBV5-1 with TRBJ2-7, with D tentatively TRBD2 (6 bases). Germline loops: CDR1 SGHRS, CDR2 YFSETQ. This CDR3 comprises 15 residues. The V gene lost 4 bases and the J gene lost 3 bases, with 17 bases spanning the gap. For the CDR3, the DNA is TGCGCCAGCAGCCAGACTAGTCAACTCATCTACGAGCAGTACTTC. Protein sequence: CASSQTSQLIYEQYF.

This clone was counted at least ten times. This chain connects TRBV27 to TRBJ2-1; D gene ambiguous. CDR1 is MNHEY, CDR2 SMNVEV, per germline (reference sequence). This CDR3 is built from 14 residues. V lost 5 bases and J 8 bases, leaving 16 bases between the germline ends. In DNA form, the CDR3 reads TGTGCCAGCAGTGACGCGGCTCCTCTGGATGAGCAGTTCTTC. It encodes CASSDAAPLDEQFF.

The chain has TRBV29-1 and TRBJ2-1; D unresolved. The CDR3 is 13 residues long. Looked up from germline, CDR1 is SQVTM and CDR2 is ANQGSEA. Trimming removed 5 bases at V and 0 bases at J, with 8 bases between. In DNA form, the CDR3 reads TGCAGCGTTAGAGCAAGCTCCTACAATGAGCAGTTCTTC. Its protein is CSVRASSYNEQFF.

The chain carries TRBV13 and TRBJ1-4, with D unclear. The length of the CDR3 is 17 residues. Trimming stripped 0 bases from V and 1 base from J, with 12 bases between. Germline V gene sequence: CDR1 PRHDT, CDR2 FYEKMQ (reference sequence). CDR3 loop: CASSLGASEETNEKLFF. The CDR3 DNA reads TGTGCCAGCAGCTTAGGGGCTTCGGAGGAAACTAATGAAAAACTGTTTTTT.

The chain is built from TRBV5-8 and TRBJ1-2; TRBD1 is a possible D gene (5 bases). Trimming removed 4 bases at V and 7 bases at J, with 17 bases between. Germline CDR1 is SGHTS and CDR2 is YDEGEE. The CDR3 sequence is 14 residues long. For the CDR3, the DNA is TGTGCCAGCAGCCCGGTGGGGCTGCTCCGTGGCTACACCTTC. Translating it yields CASSPVGLLRGYTF.